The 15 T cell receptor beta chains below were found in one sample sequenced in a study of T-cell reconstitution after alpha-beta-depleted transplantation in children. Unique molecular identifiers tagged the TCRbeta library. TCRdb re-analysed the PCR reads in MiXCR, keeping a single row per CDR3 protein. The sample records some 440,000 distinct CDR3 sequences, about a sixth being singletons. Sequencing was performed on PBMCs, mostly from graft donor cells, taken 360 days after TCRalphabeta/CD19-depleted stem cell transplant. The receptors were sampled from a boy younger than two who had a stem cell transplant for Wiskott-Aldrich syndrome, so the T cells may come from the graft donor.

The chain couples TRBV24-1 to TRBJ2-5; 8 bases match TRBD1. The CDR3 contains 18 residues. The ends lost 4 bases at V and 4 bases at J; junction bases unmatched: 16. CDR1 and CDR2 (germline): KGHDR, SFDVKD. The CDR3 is CATSDSGQGAAQGETQYF. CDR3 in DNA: TGTGCCACCAGTGACAGCGGACAGGGAGCGGCACAAGGAGAGACCCAGTACTTC.

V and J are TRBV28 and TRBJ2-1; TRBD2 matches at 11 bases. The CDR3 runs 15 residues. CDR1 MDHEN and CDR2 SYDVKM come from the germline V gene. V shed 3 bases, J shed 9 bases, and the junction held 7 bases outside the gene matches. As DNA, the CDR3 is TGTGCCAGCAGTTTGAGACTAGCGGGGAGGGGTGAGCAGTTCTTC. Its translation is CASSLRLAGRGEQFF.

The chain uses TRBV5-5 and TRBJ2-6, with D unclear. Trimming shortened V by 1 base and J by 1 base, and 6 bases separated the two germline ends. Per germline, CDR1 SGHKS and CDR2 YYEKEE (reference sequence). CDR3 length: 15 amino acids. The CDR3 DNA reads TGTGCCAGCAGCTTGACAGCTTCTGGGGCCAACGTCCTGACTTTC. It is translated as CASSLTASGANVLTF.

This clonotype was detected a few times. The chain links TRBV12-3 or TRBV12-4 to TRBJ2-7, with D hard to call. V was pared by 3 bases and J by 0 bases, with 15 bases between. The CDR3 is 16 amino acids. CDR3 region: CASSFAGPRSSYEQYF. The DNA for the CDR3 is TGTGCCAGCAGTTTCGCCGGCCCAAGAAGCTCCTACGAGCAGTACTTC.

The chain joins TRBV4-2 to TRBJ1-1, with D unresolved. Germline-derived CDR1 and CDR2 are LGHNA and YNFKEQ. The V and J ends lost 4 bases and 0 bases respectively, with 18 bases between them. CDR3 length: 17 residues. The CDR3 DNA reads TGTGCCAGCAGCCCCGGGCCCCTGGACCTATTGAACACTGAAGCTTTCTTT. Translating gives CASSPGPLDLLNTEAFF.

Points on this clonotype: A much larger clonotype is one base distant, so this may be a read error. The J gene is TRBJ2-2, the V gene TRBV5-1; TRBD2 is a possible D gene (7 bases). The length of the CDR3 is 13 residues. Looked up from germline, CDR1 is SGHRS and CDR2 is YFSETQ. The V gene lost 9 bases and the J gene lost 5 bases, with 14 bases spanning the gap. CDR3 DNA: TGCGCCATCGGGGGGCGAGAGACCGGGGAGCTGTTTTTT. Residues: CAIGGRETGELFF. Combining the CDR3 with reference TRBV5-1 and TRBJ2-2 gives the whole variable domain KAGVTQTPRYLIKTRGQQVTLSCSPISGHRSVSWYQQTPGQGLQFLFEYFSETQRNKGNFPGRFSGRQFSNSRSEMNVSTLELGDSALYLCAIGGRETGELFFGEGSRLTVL.

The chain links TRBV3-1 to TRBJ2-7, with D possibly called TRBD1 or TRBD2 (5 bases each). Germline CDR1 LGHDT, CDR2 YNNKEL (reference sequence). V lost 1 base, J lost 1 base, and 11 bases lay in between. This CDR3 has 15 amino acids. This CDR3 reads CASSQGLGRSYEQYF. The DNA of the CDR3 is TGTGCCAGCAGCCAAGGACTGGGACGATCCTACGAGCAGTACTTC.

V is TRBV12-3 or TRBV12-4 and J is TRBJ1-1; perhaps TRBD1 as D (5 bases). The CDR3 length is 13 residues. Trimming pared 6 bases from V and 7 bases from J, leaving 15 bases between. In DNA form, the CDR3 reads TGTGCCAGCAGACCGAGACAGATTATTGAAGCTTTCTTT. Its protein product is CASRPRQIIEAFF.

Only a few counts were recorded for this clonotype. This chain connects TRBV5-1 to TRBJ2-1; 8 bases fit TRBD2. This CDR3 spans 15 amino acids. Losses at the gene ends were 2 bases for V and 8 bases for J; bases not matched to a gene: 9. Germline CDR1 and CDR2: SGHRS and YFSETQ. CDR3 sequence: CASSFIAGPYDEQFF. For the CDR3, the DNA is TGCGCCAGCAGCTTCATAGCGGGACCTTACGATGAGCAGTTCTTC.

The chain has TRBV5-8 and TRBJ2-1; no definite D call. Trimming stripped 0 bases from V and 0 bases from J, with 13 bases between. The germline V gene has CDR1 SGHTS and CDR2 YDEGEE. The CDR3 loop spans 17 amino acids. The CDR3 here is CASSLGLLRTSYNEQFF. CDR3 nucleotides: TGTGCCAGCAGCTTGGGATTACTTAGGACCTCCTACAATGAGCAGTTCTTC.

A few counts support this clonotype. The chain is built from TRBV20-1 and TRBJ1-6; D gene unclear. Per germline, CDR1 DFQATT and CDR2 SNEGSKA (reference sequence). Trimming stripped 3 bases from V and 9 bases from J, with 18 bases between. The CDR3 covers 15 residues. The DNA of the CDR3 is TGCAGTGCTAGCGGGATCCGGTTCTCGGGTTCACCCCTCCACTTT. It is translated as CSASGIRFSGSPLHF.

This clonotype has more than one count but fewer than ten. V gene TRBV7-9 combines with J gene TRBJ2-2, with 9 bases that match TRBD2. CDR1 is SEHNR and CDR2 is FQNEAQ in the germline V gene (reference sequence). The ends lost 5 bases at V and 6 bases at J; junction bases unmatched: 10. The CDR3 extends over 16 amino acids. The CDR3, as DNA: TGTGCCAGCAGCAATCCTGGCGGGAGGGTTCCCGGGGAGCTGTTTTTT. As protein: CASSNPGGRVPGELFF.

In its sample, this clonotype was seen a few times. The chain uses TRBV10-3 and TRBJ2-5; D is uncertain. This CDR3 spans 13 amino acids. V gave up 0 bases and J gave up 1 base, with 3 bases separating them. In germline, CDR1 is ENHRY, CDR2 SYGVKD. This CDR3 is CAISESSQETQYF. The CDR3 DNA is TGTGCCATCAGTGAGTCGAGCCAAGAGACCCAGTACTTC.

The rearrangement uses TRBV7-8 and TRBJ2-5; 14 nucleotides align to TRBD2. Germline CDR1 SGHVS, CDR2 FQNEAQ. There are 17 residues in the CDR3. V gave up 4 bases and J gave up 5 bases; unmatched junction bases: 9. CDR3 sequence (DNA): TGTGCCAGCAGCTCGGGACTAGCGGGAGCCCTGGGGGAGACCCAGTACTTC. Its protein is CASSSGLAGALGETQYF.

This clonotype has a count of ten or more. DNA of the CDR3: TGTGCCAGCAGTTTCCTGGTCCGGGCCCAGTACTTC. Its translation: CASSFLVRAQYF. The gene calls are TRBV27 and TRBJ2-5, with D unclear. CDR3 size: 12 residues. V was trimmed by 3 bases and J by 9 bases, leaving 11 bases between them. Germline CDR1 reads MNHEY; CDR2 reads SMNVEV (reference sequence).